These T cell receptor beta chains were read from a single sample in a study of blood T cell repertoires in COVID-19. Profiled with immunoSEQ multiplex PCR; TCRdb holds only in-frame clones, not every one. The data contain a few hundred thousand clones, more than 70% of them singletons. Specimen: peripheral blood. The receptors stem from a woman in her twenties or thirties with COVID-19, enrolled during active disease. CDR3s leave out the opening cysteine and the closing phenylalanine or tryptophan. The order of the fields is V gene, J gene, CDR3 protein.

TRBV5-1	TRBJ2-5	ASAGGGTQETQY
TRBV5-5	TRBJ1-3	ASNKGATGNTIY
TRBV28	TRBJ2-1	ASSFLGGGYEQF
TRBV5-4	TRBJ1-3	ASSLHRQGATGNTIY
TRBV18	TRBJ2-7	ASSPGQTALYEQY
TRBV6-5	TRBJ1-1	ASSYVGRGVNTEAF
TRBV2	TRBJ2-3	ASSSDRSGTDTQY
TRBV6-2/TRBV6-3	TRBJ2-3	ASSYSGKVTDTQY
TRBV10-3	TRBJ2-3	AISRYPASGSTDTQY
TRBV7-9	TRBJ1-1	ASSLVGTGTRDTEAF
TRBV5-8	TRBJ1-2	ASSFGTLNYGYT
TRBV5-1	TRBJ1-4	ASSLAPTGAGATNEKLF
TRBV5-1	TRBJ2-3	ASALGLGTDTQY
TRBV4-3	TRBJ1-6	ASSQDHSAEYSPLH
TRBV27	TRBJ2-1	ASMSSGIGEQF
TRBV18	TRBJ2-3	ASSPRGDTQY
TRBV4-1	TRBJ2-1	ASSQSPASGGNEQF
TRBV5-4	TRBJ2-1	ASSSGTLRNEQF
TRBV5-1	TRBJ2-6	ASSLWGQGSGANVLT
TRBV27	TRBJ2-1	ASSPGIGSSYNEQF
TRBV29-1	TRBJ2-5	SVDPMGLGETQY
TRBV7-8	TRBJ2-7	ASRPLPGQGSYEQY
TRBV5-1	TRBJ1-2	ASSLQDSIYGYT
TRBV27	TRBJ2-7	ASSRPGQGSYEQY
TRBV5-1	TRBJ1-6	ASSLGADNSPLH
TRBV10-3	TRBJ2-2	AISGDRGSGELF
TRBV9	TRBJ2-1	ASSAATSGYNEQF
TRBV19	TRBJ2-1	ASSIPGTSVYNEQF
TRBV13	TRBJ1-6	ASSSRSRQGRGSYNSPLH
TRBV11-3	TRBJ1-6	ASSLAGRERLH
TRBV19	TRBJ2-3	ASSIAGTGFRTDTQY
TRBV7-2	TRBJ2-7	ASSLAGGNSYEQY